This T cell receptor beta chain is from a study of CD8 T cells in Susac syndrome. Whole-study findings and limits: The study recognized that its TCR sequencing and HLA analysis covered a relatively small number of individuals.

With random hexamers, about 0.5 to 1 ug RNA was reverse transcribed. Via MiXCR, TCRdb re-called the immunoSEQ multiplex PCR reads, giving one row per CDR3 protein. The sample has hundreds of thousands of distinct CDR3 sequences; around 95% are singletons. The T cells that were sequenced for TCR beta were CD8+ and CD4+ cells from blood. There are 11 residues in the CDR3. Germline loops: CDR1 KGHDR, CDR2 SFDVKD. With 1 base removed from V and 5 bases from J, the gap between germline ends came to 1 base. This clonotype has a handful of counts. Its antigen is undetermined. Material for sequencing was CD4+ T cells from PBMCs. The gene calls are TRBV24-1 and TRBJ2-5; D not resolved. The clonotype was recovered from a human donor with multiple sclerosis. CDR3 sequence (DNA): TGTGCCACCAGTGATTTCGAGACCCAGTACTTC. Translated: CATSDFETQYF.